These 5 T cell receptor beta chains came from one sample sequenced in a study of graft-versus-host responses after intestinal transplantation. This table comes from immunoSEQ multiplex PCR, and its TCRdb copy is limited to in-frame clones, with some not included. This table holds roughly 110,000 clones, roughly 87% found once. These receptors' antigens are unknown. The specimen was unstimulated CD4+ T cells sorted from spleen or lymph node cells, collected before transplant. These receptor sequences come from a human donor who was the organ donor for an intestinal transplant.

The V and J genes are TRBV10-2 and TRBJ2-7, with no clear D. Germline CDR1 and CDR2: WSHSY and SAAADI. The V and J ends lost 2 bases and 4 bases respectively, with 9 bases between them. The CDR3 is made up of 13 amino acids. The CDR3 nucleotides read TGCGCCAGCAGTGAGCTGAGTAGATACGAGCAGTACTTC. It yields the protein CASSELSRYEQYF.

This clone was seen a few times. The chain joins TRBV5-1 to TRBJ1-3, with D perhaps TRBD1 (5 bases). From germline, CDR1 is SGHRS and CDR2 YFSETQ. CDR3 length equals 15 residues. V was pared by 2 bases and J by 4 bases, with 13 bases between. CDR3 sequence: CASSFGHRNGNTIYF. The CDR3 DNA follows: TGCGCCAGCAGCTTTGGACACAGGAACGGAAACACCATATATTTT. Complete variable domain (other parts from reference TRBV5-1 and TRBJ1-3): KAGVTQTPRYLIKTRGQQVTLSCSPISGHRSVSWYQQTPGQGLQFLFEYFSETQRNKGNFPGRFSGRQFSNSRSEMNVSTLELGDSALYLCASSFGHRNGNTIYFGEGSWLTVV.

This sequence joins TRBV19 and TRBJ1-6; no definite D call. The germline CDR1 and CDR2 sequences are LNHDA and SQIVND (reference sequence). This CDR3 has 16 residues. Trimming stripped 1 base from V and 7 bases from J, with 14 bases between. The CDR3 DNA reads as TGTGCCAGTAGTATAGGAGGTCCGCAGATGAATTCACCCCTCCACTTT. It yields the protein CASSIGGPQMNSPLHF.

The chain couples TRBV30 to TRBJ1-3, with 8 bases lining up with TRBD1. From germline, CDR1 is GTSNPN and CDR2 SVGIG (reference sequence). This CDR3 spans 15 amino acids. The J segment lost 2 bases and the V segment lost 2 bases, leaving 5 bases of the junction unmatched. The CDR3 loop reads CAWSLQGAAGNTIYF. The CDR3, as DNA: TGTGCCTGGAGTCTTCAGGGGGCTGCTGGAAACACCATATATTTT. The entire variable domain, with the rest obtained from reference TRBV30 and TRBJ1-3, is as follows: SQTIHQWPATLVQPVGSPLSLECTVEGTSNPNLYWYRQAAGRGLQLLFYSVGIGQISSEVPQNLSASRPQDRQFILSSKKLLLSDSGFYLCAWSLQGAAGNTIYFGEGSWLTVV.

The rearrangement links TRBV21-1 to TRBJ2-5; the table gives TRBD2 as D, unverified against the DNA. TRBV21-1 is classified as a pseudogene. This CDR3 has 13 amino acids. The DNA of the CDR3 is TGTGCCAGCGGCCAGCGGGGGGTAGAGACCCAGTACTTC. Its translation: CASGQRGVETQYF.